The clone carrying this T cell receptor beta chain was recorded a few times. What it binds is unknown. TCR beta cDNA libraries included unique molecular identifiers. The yield from roughly 1 to 10 million T cells was about 500,000 cDNA molecules in total. MiXCR, run by TCRdb on the PCR reads, gives a single entry per CDR3 protein. The repertoire holds fewer than 850,000 distinct CDR3 sequences, 25% to 30% seen once, with around 0.55% in the top ten. This record comes from a study of post-analysis software for immune sequencing data. Study information: Patients had relapsing-remitting, secondary progressive or progressive-relapsing multiple sclerosis; some lacked subtype. Findings of the study overall: Roughly five TRBV segments appeared more often in patients than in controls, and TRBV5-6, TRBV5-1 and TRBV20-1 were among these. Pronounced co-clustering by F measure was evident among identically batched samples. A significant reduction in normalized Chao1 diversity was observed in multiple sclerosis patients versus controls.

Deletions cut 1 base from V and 10 bases from J, with 14 bases between. The length of the CDR3 is 13 residues. Per the germline V gene, CDR1 is DFQATT and CDR2 is SNEGSKA (reference sequence). This chain joins TRBV20-1 and TRBJ2-1, with D possibly called TRBD1 or TRBD2 (5 bases each). Sequenced: blood. The clonotype was recovered from a girl aged 5 to 17 with multiple sclerosis. The CDR3 nucleotides read TGCAGTGCTAGAGGGGGGATTCCGTCGGAGCAGTTCTTC. This translates into CSARGGIPSEQFF.